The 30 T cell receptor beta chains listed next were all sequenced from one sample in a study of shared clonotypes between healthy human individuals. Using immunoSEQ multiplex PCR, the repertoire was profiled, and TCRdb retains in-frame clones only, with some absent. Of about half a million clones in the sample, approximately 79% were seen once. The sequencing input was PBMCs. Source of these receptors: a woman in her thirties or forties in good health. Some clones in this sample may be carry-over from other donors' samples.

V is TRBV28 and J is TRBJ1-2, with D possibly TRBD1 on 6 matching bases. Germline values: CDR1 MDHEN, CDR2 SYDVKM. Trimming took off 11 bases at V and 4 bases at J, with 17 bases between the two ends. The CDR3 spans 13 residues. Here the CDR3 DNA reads TGTGCCGGAGGTAACAGGGACGGCTATGGCTACACCTTC. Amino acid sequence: CAGGNRDGYGYTF.

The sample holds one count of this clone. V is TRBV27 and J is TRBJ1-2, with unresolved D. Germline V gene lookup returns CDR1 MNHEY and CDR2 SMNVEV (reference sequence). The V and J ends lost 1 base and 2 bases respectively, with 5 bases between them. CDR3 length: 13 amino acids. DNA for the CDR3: TGTGCCAGCAGTTTATTTCCCAACTATGGCTACACCTTC. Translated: CASSLFPNYGYTF.

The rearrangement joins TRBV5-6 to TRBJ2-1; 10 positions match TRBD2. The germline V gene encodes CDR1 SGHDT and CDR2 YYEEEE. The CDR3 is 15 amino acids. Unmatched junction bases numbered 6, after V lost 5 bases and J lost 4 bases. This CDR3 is CASSSPSGSYNEQFF. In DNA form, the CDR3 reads TGTGCCAGCAGTTCTCCTAGCGGGAGTTACAATGAGCAGTTCTTC.

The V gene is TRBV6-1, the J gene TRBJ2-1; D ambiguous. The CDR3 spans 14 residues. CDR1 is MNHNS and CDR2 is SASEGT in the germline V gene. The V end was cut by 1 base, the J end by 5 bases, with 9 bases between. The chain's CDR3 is CASSEVWQNNEQFF. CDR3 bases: TGTGCCAGCAGTGAAGTTTGGCAAAACAATGAGCAGTTCTTC.

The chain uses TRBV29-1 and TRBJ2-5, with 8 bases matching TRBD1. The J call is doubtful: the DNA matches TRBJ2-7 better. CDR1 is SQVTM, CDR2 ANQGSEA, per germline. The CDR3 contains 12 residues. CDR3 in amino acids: CSVDDRGDEQYF. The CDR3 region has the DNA TGCAGCGTCGACGACAGGGGCGACGAGCAGTACTTC.

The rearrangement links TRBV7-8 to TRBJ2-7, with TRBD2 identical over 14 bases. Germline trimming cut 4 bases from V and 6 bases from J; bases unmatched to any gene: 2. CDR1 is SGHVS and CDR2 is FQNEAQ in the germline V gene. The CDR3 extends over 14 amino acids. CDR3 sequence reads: CASSSGTSGSEQYF. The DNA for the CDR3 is TGTGCCAGCAGCTCCGGGACTAGCGGGAGCGAGCAGTACTTC.

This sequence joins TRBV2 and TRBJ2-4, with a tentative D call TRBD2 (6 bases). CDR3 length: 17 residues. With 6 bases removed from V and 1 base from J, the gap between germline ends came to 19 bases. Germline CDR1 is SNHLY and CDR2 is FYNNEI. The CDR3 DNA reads TGTGCCAGCAGGGACCAACTGATACTAGCCGCCAAAAACATTCAGTACTTC. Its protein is CASRDQLILAAKNIQYF.

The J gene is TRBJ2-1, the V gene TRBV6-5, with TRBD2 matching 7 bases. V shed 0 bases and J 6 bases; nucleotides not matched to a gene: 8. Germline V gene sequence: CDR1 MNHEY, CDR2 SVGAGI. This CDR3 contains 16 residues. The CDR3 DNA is TGTGCCAGCAGTTACTCAAGGGCGGGGGACCGCAATGAGCAGTTCTTC. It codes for CASSYSRAGDRNEQFF.

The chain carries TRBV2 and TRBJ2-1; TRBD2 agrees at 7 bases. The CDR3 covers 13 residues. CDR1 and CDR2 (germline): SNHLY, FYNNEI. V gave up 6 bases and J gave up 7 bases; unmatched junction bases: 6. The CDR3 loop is CASRQGGPNEQFF. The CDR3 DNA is TGTGCCAGCAGGCAGGGAGGGCCTAATGAGCAGTTCTTC.

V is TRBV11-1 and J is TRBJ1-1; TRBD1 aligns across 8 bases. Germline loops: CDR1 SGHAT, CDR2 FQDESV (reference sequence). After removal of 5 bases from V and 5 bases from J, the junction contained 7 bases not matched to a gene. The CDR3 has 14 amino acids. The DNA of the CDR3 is TGTGCCAGCAGCATCCCAGGGGGCCAGACTGAAGCTTTCTTT. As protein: CASSIPGGQTEAFF.

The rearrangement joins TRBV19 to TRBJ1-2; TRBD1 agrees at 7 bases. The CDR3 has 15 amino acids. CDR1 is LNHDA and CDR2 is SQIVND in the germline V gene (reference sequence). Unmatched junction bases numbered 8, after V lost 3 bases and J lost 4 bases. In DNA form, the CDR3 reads TGTGCCAGTAGTATGGGGAGGGACAGCTTCTATGGCTACACCTTC. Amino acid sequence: CASSMGRDSFYGYTF.

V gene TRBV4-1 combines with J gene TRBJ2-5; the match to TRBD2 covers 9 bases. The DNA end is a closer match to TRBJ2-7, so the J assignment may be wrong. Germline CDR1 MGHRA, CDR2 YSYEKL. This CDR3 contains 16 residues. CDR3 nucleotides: TGCGCCAGCAGACGAGATAGCGGGGGAAAGAACTACGAGCAGTACTTC. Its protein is CASRRDSGGKNYEQYF.

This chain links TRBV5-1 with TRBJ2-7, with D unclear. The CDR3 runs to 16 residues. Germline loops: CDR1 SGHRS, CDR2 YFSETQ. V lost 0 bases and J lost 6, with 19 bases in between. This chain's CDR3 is CASSLGQTSTFGEQYF. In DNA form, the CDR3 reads TGCGCCAGCAGCTTGGGGCAAACCTCTACTTTCGGCGAGCAGTACTTC.

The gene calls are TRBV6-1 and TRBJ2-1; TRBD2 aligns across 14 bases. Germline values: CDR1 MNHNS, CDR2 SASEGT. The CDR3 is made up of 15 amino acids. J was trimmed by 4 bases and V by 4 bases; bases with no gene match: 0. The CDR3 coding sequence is TGTGCCAGCAGTGGACTAGCGGGAGGGTACAATGAGCAGTTCTTC. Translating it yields CASSGLAGGYNEQFF.

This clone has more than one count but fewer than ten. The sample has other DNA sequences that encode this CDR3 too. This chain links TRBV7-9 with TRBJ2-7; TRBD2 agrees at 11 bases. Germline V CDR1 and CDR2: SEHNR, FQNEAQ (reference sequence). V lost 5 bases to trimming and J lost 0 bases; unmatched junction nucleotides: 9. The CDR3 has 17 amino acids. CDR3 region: CASSAGLAGTSSYEQYF. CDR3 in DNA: TGTGCCAGCAGCGCCGGACTAGCGGGTACCAGCTCCTACGAGCAGTACTTC. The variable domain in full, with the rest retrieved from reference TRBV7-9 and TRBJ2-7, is DTGVSQNPRHKITKRGQNVTFRCDPISEHNRLYWYRQTLGQGPEFLTYFQNEAQLEKSRLLSDRFSAERPKGSFSTLEIQRTEQGDSAMYLCASSAGLAGTSSYEQYFGPGTRLTVT.

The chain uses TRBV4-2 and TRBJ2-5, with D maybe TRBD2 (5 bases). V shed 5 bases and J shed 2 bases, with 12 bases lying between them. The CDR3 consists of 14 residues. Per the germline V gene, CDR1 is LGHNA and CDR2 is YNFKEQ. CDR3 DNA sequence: TGTGCCAGCAGCGTCGGAGGTGTTCAAGAGACCCAGTACTTC. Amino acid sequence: CASSVGGVQETQYF.

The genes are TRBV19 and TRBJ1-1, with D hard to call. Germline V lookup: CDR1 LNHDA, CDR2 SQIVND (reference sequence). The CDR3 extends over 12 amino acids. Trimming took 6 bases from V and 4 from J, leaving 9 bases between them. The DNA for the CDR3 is TGTGCCAGTAGGGGAGTGGGCACTGAAGCTTTCTTT. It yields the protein CASRGVGTEAFF.

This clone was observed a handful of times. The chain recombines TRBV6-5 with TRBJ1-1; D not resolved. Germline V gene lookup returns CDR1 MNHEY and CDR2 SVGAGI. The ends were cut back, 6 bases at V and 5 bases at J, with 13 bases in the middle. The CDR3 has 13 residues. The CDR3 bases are TGTGCCAGCAGAAGACACCGCCGGACTGAAGCTTTCTTT. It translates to CASRRHRRTEAFF.

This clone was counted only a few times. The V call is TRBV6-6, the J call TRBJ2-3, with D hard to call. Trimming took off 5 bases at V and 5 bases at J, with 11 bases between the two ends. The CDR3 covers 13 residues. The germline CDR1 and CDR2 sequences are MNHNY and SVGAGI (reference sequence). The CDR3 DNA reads TGTGCCAGCAGTCCTCACTTGGAAGATACGCAGTATTTT. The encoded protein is CASSPHLEDTQYF.

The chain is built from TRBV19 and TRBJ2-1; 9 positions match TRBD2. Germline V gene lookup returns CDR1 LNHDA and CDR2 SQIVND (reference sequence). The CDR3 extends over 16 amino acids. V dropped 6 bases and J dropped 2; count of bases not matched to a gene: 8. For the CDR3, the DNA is TGTGCCAGTAGGCCGCCCGGGACTAGCACCTACAATGAGCAGTTCTTC. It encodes CASRPPGTSTYNEQFF.

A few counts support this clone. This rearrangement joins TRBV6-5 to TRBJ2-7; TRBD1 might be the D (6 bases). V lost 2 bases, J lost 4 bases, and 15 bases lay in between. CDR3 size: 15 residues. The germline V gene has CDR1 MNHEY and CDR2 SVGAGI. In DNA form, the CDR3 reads TGTGCCAGCAGTTACGGAACAGGGAACCTATACGAGCAGTACTTC. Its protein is CASSYGTGNLYEQYF.

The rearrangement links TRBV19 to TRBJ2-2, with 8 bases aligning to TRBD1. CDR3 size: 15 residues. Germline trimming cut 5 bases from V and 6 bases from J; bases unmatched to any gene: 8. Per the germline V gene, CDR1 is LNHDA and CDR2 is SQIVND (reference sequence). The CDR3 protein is CASSAGTGGPGELFF. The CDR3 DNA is TGTGCCAGTAGTGCCGGGACAGGTGGGCCCGGGGAGCTGTTTTTT.

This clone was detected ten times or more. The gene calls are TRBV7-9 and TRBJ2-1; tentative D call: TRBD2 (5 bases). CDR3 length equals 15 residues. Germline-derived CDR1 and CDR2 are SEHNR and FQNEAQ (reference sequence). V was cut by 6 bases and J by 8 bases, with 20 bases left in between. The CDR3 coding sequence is TGTGCCAGCAGATTGGCGGGCGCGAGGGAGTATGAGCAGTTCTTC. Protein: CASRLAGAREYEQFF.

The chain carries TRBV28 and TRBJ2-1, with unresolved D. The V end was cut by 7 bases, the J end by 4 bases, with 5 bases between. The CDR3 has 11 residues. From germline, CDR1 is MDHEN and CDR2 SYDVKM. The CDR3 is CASTEYNEQFF. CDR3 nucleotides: TGTGCCAGCACTGAGTACAATGAGCAGTTCTTC. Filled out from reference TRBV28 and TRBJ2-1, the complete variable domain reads DVKVTQSSRYLVKRTGEKVFLECVQDMDHENMFWYRQDPGLGLRLIYFSYDVKMKEKGDIPEGYSVSREKKERFSLILESASTNQTSMYLCASTEYNEQFFGPGTRLTVL.

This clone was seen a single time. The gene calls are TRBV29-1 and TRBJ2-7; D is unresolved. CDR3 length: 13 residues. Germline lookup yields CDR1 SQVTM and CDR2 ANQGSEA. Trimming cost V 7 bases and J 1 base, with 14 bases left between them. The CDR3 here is CSALELGSYEQYF. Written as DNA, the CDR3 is TGCAGCGCCCTCGAGCTGGGGTCCTACGAGCAGTACTTC.

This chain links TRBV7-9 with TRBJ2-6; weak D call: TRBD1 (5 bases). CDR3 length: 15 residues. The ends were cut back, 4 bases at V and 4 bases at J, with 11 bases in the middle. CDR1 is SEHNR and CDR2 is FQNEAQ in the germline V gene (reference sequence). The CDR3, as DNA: TGTGCCAGCAGCTCATCAGGGTCCGGGGCCAACGTCCTGACTTTC. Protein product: CASSSSGSGANVLTF. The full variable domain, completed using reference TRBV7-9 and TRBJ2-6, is DTGVSQNPRHKITKRGQNVTFRCDPISEHNRLYWYRQTLGQGPEFLTYFQNEAQLEKSRLLSDRFSAERPKGSFSTLEIQRTEQGDSAMYLCASSSSGSGANVLTFGAGSRLTVL.

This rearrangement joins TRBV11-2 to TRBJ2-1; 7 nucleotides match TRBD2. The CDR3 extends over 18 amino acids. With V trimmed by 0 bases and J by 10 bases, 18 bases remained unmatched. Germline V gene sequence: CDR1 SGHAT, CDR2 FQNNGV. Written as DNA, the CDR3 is TGTGCCAGCAGCTTAGATATGGCTAGCGGCGCTTTCGTGTACGAGCAGTTCTTC. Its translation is CASSLDMASGAFVYEQFF.

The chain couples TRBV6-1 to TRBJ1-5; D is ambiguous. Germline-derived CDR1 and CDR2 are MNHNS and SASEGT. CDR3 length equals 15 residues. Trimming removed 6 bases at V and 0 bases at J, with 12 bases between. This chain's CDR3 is CASSWAEGSNQPQHF. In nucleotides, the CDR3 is TGTGCCAGCAGCTGGGCAGAGGGTAGCAATCAGCCCCAGCATTTT.

The CDR3 DNA sequence: TGTGCCAGTAGCCTGACAGGGGCCCGCTACGAGCAGTACTTC. It yields the protein CASSLTGARYEQYF. The rearrangement uses TRBV19 and TRBJ2-7, with 8 bases identical to TRBD1. J was trimmed by 3 bases and V by 6 bases; bases with no gene match: 7. Germline-derived CDR1 and CDR2 are LNHDA and SQIVND (reference sequence). The CDR3 spans 14 residues.

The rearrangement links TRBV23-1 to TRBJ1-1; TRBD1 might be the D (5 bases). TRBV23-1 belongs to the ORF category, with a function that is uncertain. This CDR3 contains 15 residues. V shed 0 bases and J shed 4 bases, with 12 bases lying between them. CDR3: CASSQSLRGGTEAFF. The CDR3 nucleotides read TGCGCCAGCAGTCAATCACTGAGGGGAGGCACTGAAGCTTTCTTT.